This TCR beta chain was found in a study of blood T cell repertoires in COVID-19. Study-wide background: Samples taken during acute and convalescent COVID-19 were collected in the United States, Italy and Spain. PBMCs, B-cell-depleted T cells, or T cells provided the cDNA or gDNA that made up the material.

This clone is medium-sized within its sample. In the source study's methods: Reference gene primer amplification gave estimated nucleated cell counts. Sequenced by immunoSEQ multiplex PCR; TCRdb stores in-frame clones only, minus some. V and J calls and clone size are given by that table; D and trimming were obtained from the DNA. The sample lists roughly 72,000 clones; 85% to 90% were seen once. J lost 11 bases, V lost 5 bases, and 7 bases had no gene match. The germline CDR1 and CDR2 sequences are SGHRS and YFSETQ. The CDR3 consists of 12 residues. The sequence was obtained from a human donor in a cohort sampled during active COVID-19. V usage is TRBV5-1 and J usage is TRBJ1-1; 9 nucleotides agree with TRBD1. The specimen sequenced was peripheral blood. The CDR3 reads CASSYRQGEAFF. As DNA, the CDR3 is TGCGCCAGCAGTTATAGACAGGGGGAGGCTTTCTTT.